This entry concerns a single T cell receptor beta chain. Antigen unknown. Losses at the gene ends were 3 bases for V and 7 bases for J; bases not matched to a gene: 9. Germline loops: CDR1 SQVTM, CDR2 ANQGSEA. The length of the CDR3 is 14 residues. This sample stems from a study of tumor and adjacent non-tumor tissue in lung cancer. Study information: On average, productive TCRbeta reads reached about 4.2 million per sample.

Three rounds of nested PCR, following a modified ARM-PCR protocol, produced the TCRbeta library. From the multiplex PCR reads, TCRdb called clonotypes with MiXCR, one entry per CDR3 protein. The sample includes about 93,000 distinct CDR3 sequences, around 57% of them seen just once. Study findings and constraints: Tumor repertoires had a smaller top 100 clone share than normal lung.

No cell sorting was done before RNA was extracted from the tissue. Donors were chemotherapy-naive, newly diagnosed lung cancer surgical patients in China, August–late 2014. The chain has TRBV29-1 and TRBJ1-1, with 9 bases fitting TRBD1. The sequence was collected from a man between 70 and 80 years old with non-small cell lung cancer. The sample taken for sequencing was lung tumor tissue. The CDR3 sequence is CSVEADRGGVEAFF. DNA of the CDR3: TGCAGCGTTGAGGCAGACAGGGGGGGGGTTGAAGCTTTCTTT.